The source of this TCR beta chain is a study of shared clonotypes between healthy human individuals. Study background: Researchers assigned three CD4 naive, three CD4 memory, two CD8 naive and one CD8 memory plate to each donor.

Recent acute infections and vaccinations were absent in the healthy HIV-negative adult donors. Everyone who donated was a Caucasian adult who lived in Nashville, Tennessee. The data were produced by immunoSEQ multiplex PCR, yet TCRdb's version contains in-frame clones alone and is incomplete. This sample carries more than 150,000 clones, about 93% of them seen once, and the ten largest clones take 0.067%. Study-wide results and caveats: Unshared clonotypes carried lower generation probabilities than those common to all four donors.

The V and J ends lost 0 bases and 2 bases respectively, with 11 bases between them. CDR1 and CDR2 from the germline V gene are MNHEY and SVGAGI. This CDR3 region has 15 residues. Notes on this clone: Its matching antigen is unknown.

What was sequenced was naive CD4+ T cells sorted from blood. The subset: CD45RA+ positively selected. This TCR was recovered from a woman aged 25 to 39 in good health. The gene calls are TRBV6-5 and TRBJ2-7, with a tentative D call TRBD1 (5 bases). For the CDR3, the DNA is TGTGCCAGCAGTTACTCGGGGCAGGGAACCTACGAGCAGTACTTC. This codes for CASSYSGQGTYEQYF.